This T cell receptor beta chain derives from a study of CD8+ T cells in alopecia areata. Cell sorting on a FACSAria was used to separate CD4+ and CD8+ T cells from the PBMCs. Notes on the study in general: An increase in clonality over normal scalp was evident in lesional scalp, especially alopecia totalis/universalis.

About this clone itself: The antigen is undetermined.

The CDR3 is made up of 14 amino acids. Trimming took 2 bases from V and 3 from J; bases not matched to a gene: 4. CDR1 and CDR2 (germline): MNHEY, SVGAGI. RNA extraction and reverse transcription yielded cDNA as sequencing template. Repertoires were generated with immunoSEQ multiplex PCR, while TCRdb's copy carries only in-frame clones and drops some. The sample records over 50,000 clones, about half being singletons. The sequencing used CD8+ T cells sorted from blood, collected at week 0. The TCR was taken from a human donor with alopecia areata. The chain recombines TRBV6-5 with TRBJ2-7, with TRBD1 identical over 7 bases. The CDR3 DNA is TGTGCCAGCAGTTACAGTGGGGACAGCTACGAGCAGTACTTC. It is translated as CASSYSGDSYEQYF.